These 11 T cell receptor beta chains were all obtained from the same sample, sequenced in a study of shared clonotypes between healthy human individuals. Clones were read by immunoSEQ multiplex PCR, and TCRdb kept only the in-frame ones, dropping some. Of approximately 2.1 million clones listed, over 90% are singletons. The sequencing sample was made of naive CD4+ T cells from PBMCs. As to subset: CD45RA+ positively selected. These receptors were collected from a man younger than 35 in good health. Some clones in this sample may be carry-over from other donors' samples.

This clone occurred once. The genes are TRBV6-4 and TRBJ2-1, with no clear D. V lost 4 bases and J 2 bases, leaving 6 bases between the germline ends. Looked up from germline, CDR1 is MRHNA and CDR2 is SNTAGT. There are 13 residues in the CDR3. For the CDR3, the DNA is TGTGCCAGCAGTGTCCGTCCCTACAATGAGCAGTTCTTC. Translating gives CASSVRPYNEQFF.

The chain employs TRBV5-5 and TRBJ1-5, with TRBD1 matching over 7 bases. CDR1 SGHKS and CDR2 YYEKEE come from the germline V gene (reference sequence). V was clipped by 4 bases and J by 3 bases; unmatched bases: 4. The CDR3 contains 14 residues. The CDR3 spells CASSPGQDNQPQHF. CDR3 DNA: TGTGCCAGCAGCCCAGGACAGGACAATCAGCCCCAGCATTTT. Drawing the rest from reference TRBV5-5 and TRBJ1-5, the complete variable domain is DAGVTQSPTHLIKTRGQQVTLRCSPISGHKSVSWYQQVLGQGPQFIFQYYEKEERGRGNFPDRFSARQFPNYSSELNVNALLLGDSALYLCASSPGQDNQPQHFGDGTRLSIL.

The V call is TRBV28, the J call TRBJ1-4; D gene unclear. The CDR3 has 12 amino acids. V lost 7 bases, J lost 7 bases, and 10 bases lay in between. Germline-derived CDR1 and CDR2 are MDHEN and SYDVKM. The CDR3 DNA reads TGTGCCAGCACGGGGTCGATTGAAAAACTGTTTTTT. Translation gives CASTGSIEKLFF.

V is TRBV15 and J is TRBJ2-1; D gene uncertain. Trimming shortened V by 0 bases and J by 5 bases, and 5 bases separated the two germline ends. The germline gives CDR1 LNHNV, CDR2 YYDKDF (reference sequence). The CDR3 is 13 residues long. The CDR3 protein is CATSRDLNNEQFF. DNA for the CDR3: TGTGCCACCAGCAGAGATCTGAACAATGAGCAGTTCTTC.

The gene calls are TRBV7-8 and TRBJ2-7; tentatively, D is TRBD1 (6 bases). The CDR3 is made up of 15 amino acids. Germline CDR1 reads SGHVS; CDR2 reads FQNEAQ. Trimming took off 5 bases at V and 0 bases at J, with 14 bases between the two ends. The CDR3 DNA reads TGTGCCAGCAGCACCGGCCGGGACATCTCCTACGAGCAGTACTTC. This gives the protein CASSTGRDISYEQYF. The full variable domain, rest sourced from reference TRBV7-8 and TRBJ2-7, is GAGVSQSPRYKVAKRGQDVALRCDPISGHVSLFWYQQALGQGPEFLTYFQNEAQLDKSGLPSDRFFAERPEGSVSTLKIQRTQQEDSAVYLCASSTGRDISYEQYFGPGTRLTVT.

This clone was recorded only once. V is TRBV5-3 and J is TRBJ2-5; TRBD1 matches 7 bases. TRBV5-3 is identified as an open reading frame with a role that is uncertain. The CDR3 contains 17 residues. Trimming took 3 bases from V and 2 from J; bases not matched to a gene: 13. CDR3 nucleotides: TGTGCCAGAAGCTCGACGTGGACTGGACAGGTACAAGAGACCCAGTACTTC. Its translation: CARSSTWTGQVQETQYF.

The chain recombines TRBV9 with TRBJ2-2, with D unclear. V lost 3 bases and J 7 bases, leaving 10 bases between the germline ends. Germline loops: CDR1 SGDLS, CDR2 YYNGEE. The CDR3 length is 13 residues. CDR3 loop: CASSAVWGGELFF. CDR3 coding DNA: TGTGCCAGCAGCGCCGTATGGGGCGGGGAGCTGTTTTTT.

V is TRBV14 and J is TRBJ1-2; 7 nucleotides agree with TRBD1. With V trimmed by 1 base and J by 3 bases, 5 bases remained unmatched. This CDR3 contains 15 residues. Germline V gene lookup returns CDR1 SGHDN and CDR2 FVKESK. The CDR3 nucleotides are TGTGCCAGCAGCCAAGGTAGAGGGGGCTACTATGGCTACACCTTC. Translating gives CASSQGRGGYYGYTF.

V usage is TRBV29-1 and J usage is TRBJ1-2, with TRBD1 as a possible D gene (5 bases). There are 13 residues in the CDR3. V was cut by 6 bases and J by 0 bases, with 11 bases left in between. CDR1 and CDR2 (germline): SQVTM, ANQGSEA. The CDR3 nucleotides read TGCAGCGTGCGAACAGGCTCTAACTATGGCTACACCTTC. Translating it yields CSVRTGSNYGYTF.

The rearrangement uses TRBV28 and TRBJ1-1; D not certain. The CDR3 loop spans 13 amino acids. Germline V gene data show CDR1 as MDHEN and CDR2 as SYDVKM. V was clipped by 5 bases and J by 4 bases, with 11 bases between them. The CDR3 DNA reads TGTGCCAGCAGTGCCCACCTAGGCACTGAAGCTTTCTTT. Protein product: CASSAHLGTEAFF.

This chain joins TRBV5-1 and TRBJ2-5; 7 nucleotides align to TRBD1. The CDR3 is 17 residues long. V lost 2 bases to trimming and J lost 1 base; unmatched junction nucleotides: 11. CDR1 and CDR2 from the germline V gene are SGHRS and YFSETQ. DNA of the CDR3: TGCGCCAGCAGCTTCCCCAGGGCACAGGGGATCCAAGAGACCCAGTACTTC. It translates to CASSFPRAQGIQETQYF.